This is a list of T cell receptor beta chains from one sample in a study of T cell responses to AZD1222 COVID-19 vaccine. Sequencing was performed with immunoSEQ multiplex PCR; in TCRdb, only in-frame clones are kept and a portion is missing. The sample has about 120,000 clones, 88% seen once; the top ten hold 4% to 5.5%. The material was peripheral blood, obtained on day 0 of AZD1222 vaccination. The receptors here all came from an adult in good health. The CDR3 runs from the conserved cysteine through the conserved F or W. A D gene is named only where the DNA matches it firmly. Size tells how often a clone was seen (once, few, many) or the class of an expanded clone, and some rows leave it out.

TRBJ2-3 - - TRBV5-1 CASSLGSGMRDTDTQYF TGCGCCAGCAGCTTGGGGTCAGGGATGAGGGACACAGATACGCAGTATTTT
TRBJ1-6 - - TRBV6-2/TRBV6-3 CASSRPWVTGTPLHF TGTGCCAGCAGTCGCCCCTGGGTCACCGGGACACCCCTCCACTTT
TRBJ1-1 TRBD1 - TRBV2 CASSLTGMNTEAFF TGTGCCAGCAGCCTGACAGGGATGAACACTGAAGCTTTCTTT
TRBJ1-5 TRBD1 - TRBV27 CASSAGTGSNQPQHF TGTGCCAGCAGTGCCGGGACAGGGTCCAATCAGCCCCAGCATTTT
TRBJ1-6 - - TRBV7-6 CASSLWAGDSYNSPLHF TGTGCCAGCAGCTTATGGGCGGGGGACTCCTATAATTCACCCCTCCACTTT
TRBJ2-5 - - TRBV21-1 CASSKEGEGLGARETQYF TGTGCCAGCAGCAAAGAGGGGGAGGGTCTTGGCGCGAGAGAGACCCAGTACTTC
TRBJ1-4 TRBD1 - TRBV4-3 CASSQGTGREKLFF TGCGCCAGCAGCCAAGGGACAGGGCGGGAAAAACTGTTTTTT
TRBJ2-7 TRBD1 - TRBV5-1 CASSLEPGQGTWEQYF TGCGCCAGCAGCTTGGAGCCGGGACAGGGTACGTGGGAGCAGTACTTC
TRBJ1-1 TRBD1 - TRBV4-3 CASSQEEGALTEAFF TGCGCCAGCAGCCAAGAGGAGGGGGCACTCACTGAAGCTTTCTTT
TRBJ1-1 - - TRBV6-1 CASSEGWGDAREAFF TGTGCCAGCAGTGAAGGGTGGGGCGACGCTCGAGAAGCTTTCTTT
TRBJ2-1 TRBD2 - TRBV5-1 CASSLGLAGAGGWGEQFF TGCGCCAGCAGCCTGGGACTAGCGGGGGCCGGAGGGTGGGGTGAGCAGTTCTTC
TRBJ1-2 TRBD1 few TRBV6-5 CASGTGGGYTF TGTGCCAGCGGGACAGGGGGTGGCTACACCTTC
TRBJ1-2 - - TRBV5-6 CASSLDRTAGGSPFYGYTF TGTGCCAGCAGCTTGGACCGGACAGCCGGCGGGAGTCCTTTCTATGGCTACACCTTC
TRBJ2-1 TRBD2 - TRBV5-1 CASSLGSGTREGSNEQFF TGCGCCAGCAGCTTGGGCTCCGGGACTAGAGAGGGGAGCAATGAGCAGTTCTTC
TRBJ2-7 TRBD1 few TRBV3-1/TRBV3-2 CASSQGRGGTIGEQYF TGTGCCAGCAGCCAGGGAAGAGGGGGCACAATTGGCGAGCAGTACTTC
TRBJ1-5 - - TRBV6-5 CASSPGAGINQPQHF TGTGCCAGCAGCCCCGGGGCAGGGATCAATCAGCCCCAGCATTTT
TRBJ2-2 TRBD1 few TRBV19 CASSTQGANTGELFF TGTGCCAGTAGTACCCAGGGGGCGAACACCGGGGAGCTGTTTTTT